The 13 T cell receptor beta chains in this list originate from one sample, sequenced in a study of cytotoxic CD8 clonotypes in ibrutinib-treated CLL. Sequencing was performed with immunoSEQ multiplex PCR; in TCRdb, only in-frame clones are kept and a portion is missing. The sample records about 160,000 clones, less than 85% being singletons. The sample here was PBMCs, taken after 24 months of ibrutinib treatment. The receptors shown here come from a human donor with chronic lymphocytic leukemia.

This chain uses TRBV10-2 with TRBJ1-5, with a possible D match to TRBD1 (6 bases). This CDR3 comprises 15 residues. Germline V gives CDR1 WSHSY, CDR2 SAAADI. The V and J ends lost 2 bases and 3 bases respectively, with 11 bases between them. Written as DNA, the CDR3 is TGCGCCAGCAGTGAGGGGACACCACACAATCAGCCCCAGCATTTT. It is translated as CASSEGTPHNQPQHF.

The chain recombines TRBV29-1 with TRBJ2-3; 11 positions agree with TRBD2. CDR1 SQVTM and CDR2 ANQGSEA come from the germline V gene. The CDR3 has 16 residues. V shed 6 bases, J shed 0 bases, and the junction held 8 bases outside the gene matches. The CDR3 sequence: CSVGRLAGTSTDTQYF. CDR3 bases: TGCAGCGTAGGCAGACTAGCGGGGACTAGCACAGATACGCAGTATTTT.

The gene calls are TRBV7-2 and TRBJ2-5, with D possibly TRBD2 on 6 matching bases. V was clipped by 0 bases and J by 5 bases, with 10 bases between them. The length of the CDR3 is 14 residues. Per the germline V gene, CDR1 is SGHTA and CDR2 is FQGNSA. CDR3 sequence (DNA): TGTGCCAGCAGCTTAGCCGGGGGTCTGGAGACCCAGTACTTC. Translated: CASSLAGGLETQYF.

The chain combines TRBV6-5 with TRBJ1-1, with 7 bases that match TRBD1. Germline CDR1 MNHEY, CDR2 SVGAGI. This CDR3 is 14 amino acids long. The V segment lost 2 bases and the J segment 11 bases; nucleotides outside the gene matches: 11. The CDR3 reads CASSYTGKGAGAFF. The CDR3 DNA reads TGTGCCAGCAGTTACACCGGAAAGGGGGCGGGGGCTTTCTTT.

The chain links TRBV7-8 to TRBJ2-3; TRBD1 matches 9 bases. The CDR3 covers 18 residues. Trimming took 1 base from V and 6 from J; bases not matched to a gene: 14. Germline-derived CDR1 and CDR2 are SGHVS and FQNEAQ. As DNA, the CDR3 is TGTGCCAGCAGCTTAGTCGGGACAGGGAACGAATGGGAGGATACGCAGTATTTT. This sequence encodes CASSLVGTGNEWEDTQYF.

V and J are TRBV19 and TRBJ2-5; D unresolved. V lost 6 bases to trimming and J lost 4 bases, with 18 bases between them. CDR3 length equals 15 residues. Germline V gives CDR1 LNHDA, CDR2 SQIVND (reference sequence). The CDR3 loop reads CASSLAGLRRETQYF. The CDR3 DNA is TGTGCCAGTAGCCTCGCCGGGCTTAGGAGAGAGACCCAGTACTTC.

The chain is built from TRBV2 and TRBJ1-2, with 8 bases identical to TRBD1. CDR1 and CDR2 (germline): SNHLY, FYNNEI. The trim removed 6 bases at V and 3 bases at J, leaving 3 bases unmatched. The CDR3 runs 13 residues. As DNA, the CDR3 is TGTGCCAGCAGAGACAGGGGAGACTATGGCTACACCTTC. The encoded protein is CASRDRGDYGYTF. The variable domain in full, with the rest retrieved from reference TRBV2 and TRBJ1-2, is EPEVTQTPSHQVTQMGQEVILRCVPISNHLYFYWYRQILGQKVEFLVSFYNNEISEKSEIFDDQFSVERPDGSNFTLKIRSTKLEDSAMYFCASRDRGDYGYTFGSGTRLTVV.

The genes are TRBV6-5 and TRBJ1-2; TRBD1 might be the D (6 bases). The CDR3 contains 15 residues. V was clipped by 3 bases and J by 3 bases, with 14 bases between them. The germline V gene has CDR1 MNHEY and CDR2 SVGAGI. Here the CDR3 DNA reads TGTGCCAGCAGTTATTCGCGGGACACCGACTATGGCTACACCTTC. Residues: CASSYSRDTDYGYTF.

The rearrangement links TRBV5-1 to TRBJ1-2; no firm D call. Per the germline V gene, CDR1 is SGHRS and CDR2 is YFSETQ. The CDR3 has 15 amino acids. The V and J ends lost 0 bases and 5 bases respectively, with 14 bases between them. The CDR3 loop reads CASSLAPERKYGYTF. The DNA for the CDR3 is TGCGCCAGCAGCTTGGCCCCAGAACGGAAGTATGGCTACACCTTC.

V and J are TRBV6-5 and TRBJ2-1; 14 positions match TRBD2. After removal of 7 bases from V and 9 bases from J, the junction contained 8 bases not matched to a gene. Looked up from germline, CDR1 is MNHEY and CDR2 is SVGAGI. This CDR3 contains 15 residues. As DNA, the CDR3 is TGTGCCAGCACCAGGGGACTAGCGGGAGTCGGTGAGCAGTTCTTC. This sequence encodes CASTRGLAGVGEQFF.

The chain combines TRBV10-3 with TRBJ2-7; tentative D call: TRBD1 (6 bases). CDR1 ENHRY and CDR2 SYGVKD come from the germline V gene. Trimming took off 6 bases at V and 2 bases at J, with 11 bases between the two ends. This CDR3 has 13 residues. In nucleotides, the CDR3 is TGTGCCATCAGGTCGACAGGTACCTACGAGCAGTACTTC. Amino acid sequence: CAIRSTGTYEQYF.

The rearrangement uses TRBV4-2 and TRBJ2-7; a weak D match, TRBD1 (5 bases). V was pared by 0 bases and J by 5 bases, with 14 bases between. Per the germline V gene, CDR1 is LGHNA and CDR2 is YNFKEQ. The CDR3 is 15 residues long. The CDR3 DNA follows: TGTGCCAGCAGCCAAGATCCTGCAGGGAAGGACGAGCAGTACTTC. It specifies CASSQDPAGKDEQYF.

This chain joins TRBV11-2 and TRBJ2-5, with a possible D match to TRBD2 (6 bases). The CDR3 totals 15 residues. With 5 bases removed from V and 4 bases from J, the gap between germline ends came to 17 bases. The V gene's germline CDR1 is SGHAT and CDR2 FQNNGV. The CDR3 here is CASSLWALGGETQYF. CDR3 coding DNA: TGTGCCAGCAGCCTATGGGCTTTGGGGGGAGAGACCCAGTACTTC. Variable domain in full (rest from reference TRBV11-2 and TRBJ2-5): EAGVAQSPRYKIIEKRQSVAFWCNPISGHATLYWYQQILGQGPKLLIQFQNNGVVDDSQLPKDRFSAERLKGVDSTLKIQPAKLEDSAVYLCASSLWALGGETQYFGPGTRLLVL.